A single sample is the source of the 19 T cell receptor beta chains below, sequenced in a study of immune evolution from preneoplasia to lung adenocarcinoma. This table comes from immunoSEQ multiplex PCR, and its TCRdb copy is limited to in-frame clones, with some not included. Of roughly 7,300 clones in the sample, roughly four fifths were seen once. The specimen was FFPE atypical adenomatous hyperplasia tissue from the lung. Subset reported: atypical adenomatous hyperplasia (AAH), lung preneoplasia. The receptors here all came from a donor older than 65 with lung adenocarcinoma. Some clones in this sample may be carry-over from other donors' samples.

The V gene is TRBV5-6, the J gene TRBJ1-4; D remains unclear. The V and J ends lost 1 base and 6 bases respectively, with 13 bases between them. In germline, CDR1 is SGHDT, CDR2 YYEEEE. CDR3 size: 15 residues. CDR3 loop: CASSLMGANHEKLFF. Here the CDR3 DNA reads TGTGCCAGCAGCTTGATGGGAGCCAACCATGAAAAACTGTTTTTT.

The rearrangement uses TRBV7-9 and TRBJ2-1, with TRBD1 matching over 9 bases. CDR3 length: 15 residues. The germline V gene encodes CDR1 SEHNR and CDR2 FQNEAQ (reference sequence). Losses at the gene ends were 2 bases for V and 6 bases for J; bases not matched to a gene: 5. The CDR3 loop reads CASSLIWTGVNEQFF. The CDR3 DNA reads TGTGCCAGCAGCTTAATTTGGACAGGGGTCAATGAGCAGTTCTTC.

The V call is TRBV2, the J call TRBJ1-4; 8 nucleotides agree with TRBD1. Per the germline V gene, CDR1 is SNHLY and CDR2 is FYNNEI. V was clipped by 6 bases and J by 7 bases; unmatched bases: 1. The CDR3 runs to 12 residues. As DNA, the CDR3 is TGTGCCAGCAGGGGACAGGCTGAAAAACTGTTTTTT. Its protein is CASRGQAEKLFF.

CDR3 in amino acids: CAWSVNGDRDEKLFF. In DNA form, the CDR3 reads TGTGCCTGGAGTGTAAACGGGGACAGGGATGAAAAACTGTTTTTT. The chain employs TRBV30 and TRBJ1-4; TRBD1 agrees at 9 bases. J was trimmed by 6 bases and V by 0 bases; bases with no gene match: 5. The length of the CDR3 is 15 residues. Germline CDR1 and CDR2: GTSNPN and SVGIG (reference sequence).

This clone was picked up one time. V usage is TRBV19 and J usage is TRBJ2-2; D perhaps matches TRBD2 (6 bases). This CDR3 region has 17 residues. CDR1 and CDR2 (germline): LNHDA, SQIVND (reference sequence). The V and J ends lost 0 bases and 7 bases respectively, with 18 bases between them. This chain's CDR3 is CASSIDQTTPRDGELFF. CDR3 in DNA: TGTGCCAGTAGTATAGATCAGACTACCCCGCGGGACGGGGAGCTGTTTTTT.

V usage is TRBV6-1 and J usage is TRBJ1-4; D possibly corresponds to TRBD1 (5 bases). V lost 7 bases and J 0 bases, leaving 12 bases between the germline ends. CDR3 length: 15 residues. Germline loops: CDR1 MNHNS, CDR2 SASEGT. The CDR3 bases are TGTGCCAGCAACGGGGGGGATGCAACTAATGAAAAACTGTTTTTT. This codes for CASNGGDATNEKLFF.

The chain carries TRBV30 and TRBJ1-4, with D tentatively TRBD1 (5 bases). Germline values: CDR1 GTSNPN, CDR2 SVGIG (reference sequence). This CDR3 spans 15 amino acids. Trimming removed 2 bases from V and 8 bases from J, with 18 bases in between. As DNA, the CDR3 is TGTGCCTGGAGTACAGTTAGAGGGGCGTACGAAAAACTGTTTTTT. Its protein is CAWSTVRGAYEKLFF.

The chain carries TRBV9 and TRBJ2-5; D gene unclear. Germline CDR1 reads SGDLS; CDR2 reads YYNGEE. There are 15 residues in the CDR3. V lost 9 bases, J lost 5 bases, and 23 bases lay in between. CDR3 coding DNA: TGTGCCACCGCACCCGGGCCCGATCCCCGGGAGACCCAGTACTTC. Translation: CATAPGPDPRETQYF.

This chain joins TRBV7-8 and TRBJ1-6; possibly TRBD1 for D (5 bases). Looked up from germline, CDR1 is SGHVS and CDR2 is FQNEAQ. The CDR3 length is 15 residues. V lost 1 base, J lost 10 bases, and 14 bases lay in between. CDR3: CASSLVWGNGSPLHF. CDR3 bases: TGTGCCAGCAGCTTAGTTTGGGGGAATGGCTCACCCCTCCACTTT. Using reference TRBV7-8 and TRBJ1-6 for the parts outside the CDR3, the full variable domain is GAGVSQSPRYKVAKRGQDVALRCDPISGHVSLFWYQQALGQGPEFLTYFQNEAQLDKSGLPSDRFFAERPEGSVSTLKIQRTQQEDSAVYLCASSLVWGNGSPLHFGNGTRLTVT.

The V and J genes are TRBV6-1 and TRBJ1-3; a possible D gene is TRBD1 (5 bases). The CDR3 runs to 19 residues. V was cut by 3 bases and J by 0 bases, with 21 bases left in between. Looked up from germline, CDR1 is MNHNS and CDR2 is SASEGT. The CDR3 DNA follows: TGTGCCAGCAGTGACCTAAAAAGGGCAGGGCTCCCCTCTGGAAACACCATATATTTT. Its protein is CASSDLKRAGLPSGNTIYF.

This clone was picked up a small number of times. The chain employs TRBV29-1 and TRBJ1-4, with no clear D. The CDR3 is 13 residues long. The ends were cut back, 6 bases at V and 7 bases at J, with 15 bases in the middle. Germline V gives CDR1 SQVTM, CDR2 ANQGSEA. For the CDR3, the DNA is TGCAGCGTCTCCTCCCAGGAGAGTGAAAAACTGTTTTTT. This translates into CSVSSQESEKLFF.

The genes are TRBV6-5 and TRBJ2-1; possible D gene TRBD2, 6 bases. The CDR3 loop spans 13 amino acids. The V and J ends lost 6 bases and 5 bases respectively, with 11 bases between them. The germline V gene has CDR1 MNHEY and CDR2 SVGAGI. The CDR3 spells CASRKSGDNEQFF. The CDR3 DNA is TGTGCCAGCAGGAAATCGGGGGACAATGAGCAGTTCTTC.

The genes are TRBV14 and TRBJ1-1; D is ambiguous. V shed 1 base and J shed 6 bases, with 15 bases lying between them. This CDR3 contains 15 residues. Germline assignment: CDR1 SGHDN and CDR2 FVKESK. The CDR3 sequence: CASSQASLERPEAFF. CDR3 DNA sequence: TGTGCCAGCAGCCAAGCCTCCCTTGAAAGACCTGAAGCTTTCTTT.

V gene TRBV6-1 combines with J gene TRBJ1-2; D possibly corresponds to TRBD1 (5 bases). The V gene's germline CDR1 is MNHNS and CDR2 SASEGT. This CDR3 spans 12 amino acids. Trimming removed 8 bases from V and 4 bases from J, with 11 bases in between. The CDR3: CASGAVFYGYTF. The CDR3 region has the DNA TGTGCCAGCGGGGCAGTCTTCTATGGCTACACCTTC.

V usage is TRBV5-8 and J usage is TRBJ2-5, with D maybe TRBD2 (6 bases). Germline assignment: CDR1 SGHTS and CDR2 YDEGEE. Trimming took 0 bases from V and 6 from J, leaving 9 bases between them. CDR3 size: 13 residues. CDR3 protein: CASSLASAQTQYF. The CDR3 DNA is TGTGCCAGCAGCTTGGCTAGCGCGCAGACCCAGTACTTC.

A single count supports this clone. V and J are TRBV10-1 and TRBJ2-7; D assignment may be TRBD1 or TRBD2 (5 bases each). The CDR3 totals 13 residues. Trimming stripped 4 bases from V and 6 bases from J, with 13 bases between. Per the germline V gene, CDR1 is WNHNN and CDR2 is SYGVQD (reference sequence). CDR3 protein: CASSGQSGFEQYF. The CDR3 nucleotides read TGCGCCAGCAGTGGACAGAGCGGATTCGAGCAGTACTTC.

This chain joins TRBV28 and TRBJ1-5; D is possibly TRBD1 (6 bases). The CDR3 has 16 amino acids. V was clipped by 5 bases and J by 2 bases, with 16 bases between them. Per the germline V gene, CDR1 is MDHEN and CDR2 is SYDVKM. CDR3 in DNA: TGTGCCAGCAGTAGGACACAGGGTATAGGCAATCAGCCCCAGCATTTT. Translating it yields CASSRTQGIGNQPQHF.

The CDR3 spells CASSFRLATPNEQFF. CDR3 nucleotides: TGTGCCAGCAGCTTTAGACTAGCGACCCCCAATGAGCAGTTCTTC. V gene TRBV7-6 combines with J gene TRBJ2-1; 8 nucleotides match TRBD2. The CDR3 covers 15 residues. From germline, CDR1 is SGHVS and CDR2 FNYEAQ. Trimming removed 3 bases from V and 6 bases from J; junction bases left unmatched: 7.

The chain couples TRBV5-1 to TRBJ1-1; D is undetermined. Germline CDR1 reads SGHRS; CDR2 reads YFSETQ. The CDR3 runs to 11 residues. V lost 2 bases and J 8 bases, leaving 7 bases between the germline ends. The CDR3 loop is CASSFAGEAFF. As DNA, the CDR3 is TGCGCCAGCAGCTTTGCTGGGGAAGCTTTCTTT.